Shown below are 25 T cell receptor beta chains from a single sample sequenced in a study of metastatic and nonmetastatic thyroid tumors. TCRdb re-clonotyped the PCR reads via MiXCR. The sample lists 20,000 to 25,000 clones, around 15% occurring once. None of the patients had undergone any treatment ahead of thyroid surgery. The sample consisted of tumor tissue. The receptors originated from a female donor with papillary thyroid cancer or a benign thyroid nodule (not recorded which). Some clones in this sample may be carry-over from other donors' samples.

This clone was counted ten times or more. V is TRBV2 and J is TRBJ2-3, with 10 bases that match TRBD2. Germline V gene data show CDR1 as SNHLY and CDR2 as FYNNEI. The CDR3 loop spans 17 amino acids. J gave up 5 bases and V 2 bases, and 10 bases lay outside the gene matches. The CDR3, as DNA: TGTGCCAGCAGTGAAATGGCAGCGGGGGGGCAGGGAGATACGCAGTATTTT. Protein: CASSEMAAGGQGDTQYF. Together with reference TRBV2 and TRBJ2-3, the CDR3 gives the full variable domain: EPEVTQTPSHQVTQMGQEVILRCVPISNHLYFYWYRQILGQKVEFLVSFYNNEISEKSEIFDDQFSVERPDGSNFTLKIRSTKLEDSAMYFCASSEMAAGGQGDTQYFGPGTRLTVL.

This clone was recorded many times. V and J are TRBV4-2 and TRBJ2-3, with 13 bases identical to TRBD2. This CDR3 contains 16 residues. The J segment lost 2 bases and the V segment lost 4 bases, leaving 3 bases of the junction unmatched. Germline assignment: CDR1 LGHNA and CDR2 YNFKEQ. CDR3: CASSPLAGGATDTQYF. The CDR3 DNA is TGTGCCAGCAGCCCACTAGCGGGAGGGGCCACAGATACGCAGTATTTT.

About this clone: Given the absence of the conserved phenylalanine or tryptophan at the CDR3 end, a read error is likely. The chain couples TRBV10-2 to TRBJ1-5; 9 positions match TRBD1. The CDR3 is 18 amino acids. Germline V gene lookup returns CDR1 WSHSY and CDR2 SAAADI. The J segment lost 2 bases and the V segment lost 8 bases, leaving 16 bases of the junction unmatched. The CDR3 reads CASQKPGQGASGNQPQHL. CDR3 DNA sequence: TGCGCCAGCCAAAAACCGGGACAGGGTGCTTCGGGCAATCAGCCCCAGCATCTT.

This clone showed up many times. This chain joins TRBV19 and TRBJ2-2; D is uncertain. CDR1 and CDR2 (germline): LNHDA, SQIVND (reference sequence). The CDR3 totals 16 residues. The ends were cut back, 3 bases at V and 4 bases at J, with 15 bases in the middle. The CDR3 region has the DNA TGTGCCAGTAGTATCATGAGGAGTTCCGGCACCGGGGAGCTGTTTTTT. Amino acids: CASSIMRSSGTGELFF.

In this sample, this clone turned up once. It is likely a read error, because the conserved phenylalanine at the end of the CDR3 is missing. This chain connects TRBV18 to TRBJ1-2, with a weak D call TRBD1 (5 bases). CDR1 is KGHSH, CDR2 LQKENI, per germline. The CDR3 consists of 13 residues. Deletions cut 3 bases from V and 4 bases from J, with 9 bases between. The CDR3 bases are TGTGCCAGCTCACCCGAGGGGCGCTATGGCTACACCGTC. Protein product: CASSPEGRYGYTV.

This clone occurred many times. The chain carries TRBV15 and TRBJ2-1; D tentatively reads TRBD1 or TRBD2 (6 bases each). The CDR3 has 15 residues. Trimming removed 5 bases from V and 8 bases from J, with 19 bases in between. Germline V gene sequence: CDR1 LNHNV, CDR2 YYDKDF (reference sequence). As DNA, the CDR3 is TGTGCCACCAGCTCCCAGAGGGGGGTTCAGTATGAGCAGTTCTTC. It codes for CATSSQRGVQYEQFF.

This clone was observed many times. The gene calls are TRBV14 and TRBJ1-2; no firm D call. Looked up from germline, CDR1 is SGHDN and CDR2 is FVKESK. V was trimmed by 3 bases and J by 7 bases, leaving 9 bases between them. This CDR3 has 12 residues. The CDR3: CASSQVRGGYTF. DNA of the CDR3: TGTGCCAGCAGCCAGGTCCGGGGTGGCTACACCTTC.

Notes on this clone: This sequence may be a read error, since a much larger clone differs from it by one base. Other DNA sequences in this specimen translate into the identical CDR3. The chain couples TRBV7-7 to TRBJ2-1; a possible D gene is TRBD1 (5 bases). The germline gives CDR1 SSHAT, CDR2 FNYEAQ (reference sequence). The CDR3 totals 15 residues. CDR3 bases: TGTGCTAGCAGCCATGGACAACCGACCTACAATGAGCAGTTCTTC. Protein product: CASSHGQPTYNEQFF.

Only a few counts were recorded for this clone. One junction end disagrees with the germline gene, perhaps due to a read error. V usage is TRBV27 and J usage is TRBJ1-4, with D possibly matching TRBD1 (5 bases). There are 11 residues in the CDR3. Germline V gives CDR1 MNHEY, CDR2 SMNVEV (reference sequence). The CDR3 region is CATSRGPPKIF. The CDR3 DNA sequence: TGTGCCACCAGTAGGGGACCCCCCAAGATTTTC.

This clone was detected ten times or more. The chain couples TRBV11-2 to TRBJ2-1, with 11 bases fitting TRBD2. V shed 5 bases, J shed 7 bases, and the junction held 7 bases outside the gene matches. This CDR3 has 15 residues. The V gene's germline CDR1 is SGHAT and CDR2 FQNNGV. The CDR3 DNA follows: TGTGCCAGCAGCCATACTAGCGGGAGTCAGAATGAGCAGTTCTTC. Its protein product is CASSHTSGSQNEQFF.

There are many counts of this clone. At one of its ends the junction is not consistent with the germline gene, which may arise from a read error. The rearrangement joins TRBV5-1 to TRBJ2-4; TRBD1 aligns across 8 bases. The CDR3 has 15 residues. Germline values: CDR1 SGHRS, CDR2 YFSETQ. The DNA for the CDR3 is TGCGCCAGCAGCTTGGGGCAGGGGGCCAGAAACATTCAGTACTTC. Its translation: CASSLGQGARNIQYF. Using reference TRBV5-1 and TRBJ2-4 for the parts outside the CDR3, the full variable domain is KAGVTQTPRYLIKTRGQQVTLSCSPISGHRSVSWYQQTPGQGLQFLFEYFSETQRNKGNFPGRFSGRQFSNSRSEMNVSTLELGDSALYLCASSLGQGARNIQYFGAGTRLSVL.

Note on this clone: Mismatch with germline at one junction end may stem from a read error. V is TRBV20-1 and J is TRBJ2-5; 8 bases match TRBD1. This CDR3 has 14 residues. Germline V gene lookup returns CDR1 DFQATT and CDR2 SNEGSKA (reference sequence). The CDR3 bases are TGCAGTGCTCTGATCCGGACAGGGCAAGGGACCCAGTACTTC. Protein product: CSALIRTGQGTQYF.

This clone was seen repeatedly, ten times or more. The chain has TRBV4-2 and TRBJ1-1, with 8 bases identical to TRBD1. Per the germline V gene, CDR1 is LGHNA and CDR2 is YNFKEQ. Losses at the gene ends were 0 bases for V and 0 bases for J; bases not matched to a gene: 6. The CDR3 length is 17 residues. CDR3 nucleotide sequence: TGTGCCAGCAGCCAAGATCCCCAGGGGGCCATGAACACTGAAGCTTTCTTT. The encoded protein is CASSQDPQGAMNTEAFF.

This clone was picked up a small number of times. Compared with germline, one end of the junction differs, possibly owing to a read error. The V and J genes are TRBV28 and TRBJ2-7, with 7 positions matching TRBD1. The CDR3 extends over 15 amino acids. Looked up from germline, CDR1 is MDHEN and CDR2 is SYDVKM. The CDR3, as DNA: TGTGCCAGCAGTTTACCCAGGACAGGAACGAGCGAGCATTACTTC. It specifies CASSLPRTGTSEHYF.

This clone was seen many times. The chain carries TRBV27 and TRBJ2-5; D is unclear. Germline lookup yields CDR1 MNHEY and CDR2 SMNVEV (reference sequence). Trimming took 5 bases from V and 4 from J, leaving 11 bases between them. The CDR3 has 13 amino acids. The CDR3 loop is CASSPGSRETQYF. The CDR3 nucleotides are TGTGCCAGCAGTCCCGGTAGTAGAGAGACCCAGTACTTC.

This clone is judged medium-sized. V is TRBV19 and J is TRBJ2-5; D gene unclear. Germline V gene lookup returns CDR1 LNHDA and CDR2 SQIVND (reference sequence). The CDR3 totals 11 residues. V was shortened by 5 bases and J by 1 base, with 2 bases between the two germline ends. The CDR3 is CASSVQETQYF. The CDR3 bases are TGTGCCAGTAGTGTCCAAGAGACCCAGTACTTC. The full variable domain, rest sourced from reference TRBV19 and TRBJ2-5, is DGGITQSPKYLFRKEGQNVTLSCEQNLNHDAMYWYRQDPGQGLRLIYYSQIVNDFQKGDIAEGYSVSREKKESFPLTVTSAQKNPTAFYLCASSVQETQYFGPGTRLLVL.

This clone was recorded many times. The chain uses TRBV20-1 and TRBJ2-5; 14 nucleotides agree with TRBD2. CDR1 is DFQATT, CDR2 SNEGSKA, per germline (reference sequence). The junction had 14 bases not matched to a gene; V was cut back by 6 bases and J by 5 bases. The CDR3 is made up of 17 amino acids. The CDR3 DNA reads TGCAGTGCGACCGGTGGGACTAGCGGGAGTAGGCAGGAGACCCAGTACTTC. It specifies CSATGGTSGSRQETQYF.

This clone showed up many times. The rearrangement joins TRBV11-2 to TRBJ1-2, with D hard to call. From germline, CDR1 is SGHAT and CDR2 FQNNGV. Trimming removed 1 base from V and 3 bases from J, with 9 bases in between. The CDR3 spans 14 residues. CDR3 bases: TGTGCCAGCAGCTTAGGAGTCAGCCACTATGGCTACACCTTC. Encoded protein: CASSLGVSHYGYTF.

To note about this clone: It may be a read error: a sequence one base away is much more abundant. The rearrangement joins TRBV29-1 to TRBJ2-1, with D unclear. This CDR3 comprises 12 residues. Germline V gene lookup returns CDR1 SQVTM and CDR2 ANQGSEA. The V end lost 8 bases, the J end lost 7 bases, and 15 bases lay between the germline ends. CDR3 in amino acids: CSTNTVWNEQFF. The CDR3 DNA sequence: TGCAGCACTAACACGGTGTGGAATGAGCAGTTCTTC.

Many counts were recorded for this clone. The CDR3 ends on some other residue instead of the conserved phenylalanine or tryptophan, so this is likely a read error. The rearrangement joins TRBV6-1 to TRBJ1-1; D call uncertain. The CDR3 contains 13 residues. V was trimmed by 7 bases and J by 4 bases, leaving 13 bases between them. The V gene's germline CDR1 is MNHNS and CDR2 SASEGT. The CDR3 here is CASNLNGVTEAFS. The CDR3 DNA follows: TGTGCCAGCAATCTGAACGGGGTCACTGAAGCTTTCTCT.

The chain carries TRBV20-1 and TRBJ2-7, with no clear D. CDR3 length: 12 amino acids. Per germline, CDR1 DFQATT and CDR2 SNEGSKA (reference sequence). V was trimmed by 1 base and J by 7 bases, leaving 11 bases between them. This CDR3 reads CSARVSENEQYF. As DNA, the CDR3 is TGCAGTGCTAGAGTGTCGGAGAATGAGCAGTACTTC.

This clone was counted between two and nine times. A clone one base away is much larger, so this may be a read error. The rearrangement uses TRBV11-1 and TRBJ2-3; D is undetermined. The CDR3 consists of 17 residues. Germline loops: CDR1 SGHAT, CDR2 FQDESV (reference sequence). The V end was cut by 11 bases, the J end by 0 bases, with 24 bases between. The CDR3 spells CAGTPALGAESTDTQYF. DNA of the CDR3: TGTGCCGGCACTCCCGCCTTGGGTGCGGAAAGCACAGATACGCAGTATTTT.

This clone has a count of ten or more. The chain couples TRBV11-1 to TRBJ1-1; possibly TRBD1 for D (6 bases). The CDR3 sequence is 15 residues long. Per germline, CDR1 SGHAT and CDR2 FQDESV (reference sequence). V was pared by 6 bases and J by 5 bases, with 19 bases between. This CDR3 reads CASSPPYPGTTEAFF. As DNA, the CDR3 is TGTGCCAGCAGTCCTCCCTACCCCGGGACAACTGAAGCTTTCTTT.

This rearrangement joins TRBV7-8 to TRBJ1-3, with 7 positions matching TRBD1. In germline, CDR1 is SGHVS, CDR2 FQNEAQ. CDR3 size: 16 residues. V trimming: 4 bases; J trimming: 0 bases; junction bases outside the gene matches: 6. CDR3 region: CASSSRTGVSGNTIYF. The DNA of the CDR3 is TGTGCCAGCAGCTCCAGAACAGGGGTCTCTGGAAACACCATATATTTT.

About this clone itself: A read error may account for a junction end that differs from germline. V usage is TRBV6-1 and J usage is TRBJ1-1, with 10 positions matching TRBD1. CDR1 is MNHNS, CDR2 SASEGT, per germline. The CDR3 is 13 amino acids. CDR3 amino acids: CSSSRDRGTESFF. In DNA form, the CDR3 reads TGTTCCAGCAGTAGGGACAGGGGCACTGAATCTTTCTTT.